This entry lists 31 T cell receptor beta chains sequenced from one sample in a study of blood T cell repertoires in COVID-19 (dated by TCRdb to about 2020). To prepare the library, the immunoSEQ multiplex PCR assay was applied. In its TCRdb copy, this immuneACCESS table keeps in-frame sequences only and misses some clones. Where compared with another copy, unresolved V genes explain less than half of these, and the others have no known cause. The sample includes roughly 250,000 clones, with roughly 82% observed a single time. 4% to 6% of the sample is held by the ten biggest clonotypes. The source material was peripheral blood. The origin of the receptors is a woman of 80 years or more with active or convalescent COVID-19.

The chain combines TRBV18 with TRBJ1-2; the D gene is possibly TRBD1 (5 bases). The CDR3 is 16 amino acids. Trimming stripped 2 bases from V and 3 bases from J, with 16 bases between. Germline loops: CDR1 KGHSH, CDR2 LQKENI. CDR3 sequence: CASSPFVGGSDYGYTF. In DNA form, the CDR3 reads TGTGCCAGCTCACCATTCGTCGGGGGGTCGGACTATGGCTACACCTTC.

The V and J genes are TRBV30 and TRBJ1-6; 9 bases align to TRBD1. V trimming: 4 bases; J trimming: 8 bases; junction bases outside the gene matches: 15. The germline V gene encodes CDR1 GTSNPN and CDR2 SVGIG (reference sequence). This CDR3 contains 17 residues. CDR3 in amino acids: CAWTRDRVRRVDSPLHF. In nucleotides, the CDR3 is TGTGCCTGGACCCGGGACAGGGTGCGCCGGGTGGATTCACCCCTCCACTTT. The variable domain in full, completed from reference TRBV30 and TRBJ1-6, reads SQTIHQWPATLVQPVGSPLSLECTVEGTSNPNLYWYRQAAGRGLQLLFYSVGIGQISSEVPQNLSASRPQDRQFILSSKKLLLSDSGFYLCAWTRDRVRRVDSPLHFGNGTRLTVT.

The V call is TRBV19, the J call TRBJ1-2; possible D gene TRBD1, 5 bases. CDR1 and CDR2 from the germline V gene are LNHDA and SQIVND (reference sequence). V lost 6 bases, J lost 8 bases, and 19 bases lay in between. This CDR3 region has 14 residues. This CDR3 is CASSPGGGLPGYTF. The CDR3 bases are TGTGCCAGTAGCCCTGGGGGGGGTCTGCCCGGCTACACCTTC.

This clone has more than one count but fewer than ten. The J gene is TRBJ2-5, the V gene TRBV11-2; 7 bases line up with TRBD1. The CDR3 is 16 amino acids. Germline assignment: CDR1 SGHAT and CDR2 FQNNGV. V was clipped by 1 base and J by 5 bases; unmatched bases: 10. CDR3 residues: CASSLGLAGGRETQYF. CDR3 in DNA: TGTGCCAGCAGCTTAGGTTTGGCAGGGGGTAGGGAGACCCAGTACTTC.

The chain recombines TRBV2 with TRBJ2-1, with D perhaps TRBD1 (6 bases). The germline V and J ends were trimmed by 5 bases and 3 bases, with 14 bases remaining between them. The CDR3 consists of 15 residues. Germline values: CDR1 SNHLY, CDR2 FYNNEI. In nucleotides, the CDR3 is TGTGCCAGCAGTCAACAGGGTTTGGGCTACAATGAGCAGTTCTTC. Amino acid sequence: CASSQQGLGYNEQFF.

The chain recombines TRBV29-1 with TRBJ2-7, with D possibly TRBD1 on 6 matching bases. The CDR3 has 12 amino acids. The germline CDR1 and CDR2 sequences are SQVTM and ANQGSEA. Trimming took 5 bases from V and 3 from J, leaving 11 bases between them. The CDR3 reads CSVNRDGYEQYF. DNA for the CDR3: TGCAGCGTTAACAGGGATGGCTACGAGCAGTACTTC.

This chain uses TRBV7-2 with TRBJ1-1; a weak D match, TRBD1 (5 bases). The germline gives CDR1 SGHTA, CDR2 FQGNSA. V dropped 5 bases and J dropped 5 bases, with 12 bases sitting between them. CDR3 length: 13 amino acids. CDR3: CASSQGYGTEAFF. The CDR3 DNA reads as TGTGCCAGCAGCCAGGGATATGGTACTGAAGCTTTCTTT.

This clone was observed a few times. The chain joins TRBV19 to TRBJ1-4; D remains unclear. Germline V CDR1 and CDR2: LNHDA, SQIVND (reference sequence). The germline V and J ends were trimmed by 0 bases and 4 bases, with 12 bases remaining between them. The CDR3 loop spans 16 amino acids. The CDR3 is CASSIDTGINNEKLFF. The CDR3 coding sequence is TGTGCCAGTAGTATAGATACCGGTATTAATAATGAAAAACTGTTTTTT. The whole variable domain, remainder taken from reference TRBV19 and TRBJ1-4, is DGGITQSPKYLFRKEGQNVTLSCEQNLNHDAMYWYRQDPGQGLRLIYYSQIVNDFQKGDIAEGYSVSREKKESFPLTVTSAQKNPTAFYLCASSIDTGINNEKLFFGSGTQLSVL.

The V and J genes are TRBV5-6 and TRBJ1-3; 10 bases match TRBD1. V lost 6 bases to trimming and J lost 0 bases; unmatched junction nucleotides: 3. This CDR3 spans 15 amino acids. Germline V CDR1 and CDR2: SGHDT, YYEEEE. CDR3 region: CASTDRGFSGNTIYF. The CDR3 DNA follows: TGTGCCAGCACGGACAGGGGGTTCTCTGGAAACACCATATATTTT.

The chain recombines TRBV27 with TRBJ1-3; no clear D. Per germline, CDR1 MNHEY and CDR2 SMNVEV (reference sequence). Trimming took off 5 bases at V and 0 bases at J, with 8 bases between the two ends. This CDR3 is 14 amino acids long. The CDR3 protein is CASSRSNSGNTIYF. The DNA for the CDR3 is TGTGCCAGCAGTAGGAGCAACTCTGGAAACACCATATATTTT.

This clone was seen a few times. This chain links TRBV9 with TRBJ1-2, with a possible D match to TRBD1 (5 bases). V was shortened by 0 bases and J by 7 bases, with 22 bases between the two germline ends. The CDR3 is made up of 17 amino acids. Germline loops: CDR1 SGDLS, CDR2 YYNGEE. As DNA, the CDR3 is TGTGCCAGCAGCGTAGATAATGTCCAAGGGGAATTATCTGGCTACACCTTC. This encodes CASSVDNVQGELSGYTF.

This clone was seen just once. The J gene is TRBJ2-3, the V gene TRBV7-8, with D tentatively TRBD1 (6 bases). This CDR3 is built from 18 residues. Trimming shortened V by 1 base and J by 0 bases, and 17 bases separated the two germline ends. Germline CDR1 is SGHVS and CDR2 is FQNEAQ. CDR3 region: CASSLGPVGTRSTDTQYF. As DNA, the CDR3 is TGTGCCAGCAGCTTAGGTCCGGTGGGGACACGTAGCACAGATACGCAGTATTTT. The full variable domain, in which reference TRBV7-8 and TRBJ2-3 provide the parts outside the CDR3, is GAGVSQSPRYKVAKRGQDVALRCDPISGHVSLFWYQQALGQGPEFLTYFQNEAQLDKSGLPSDRFFAERPEGSVSTLKIQRTQQEDSAVYLCASSLGPVGTRSTDTQYFGPGTRLTVL.

This chain uses TRBV24-1 with TRBJ2-5; 7 nucleotides match TRBD1. This CDR3 contains 15 residues. Trimming removed 4 bases from V and 1 base from J; junction bases left unmatched: 5. In germline, CDR1 is KGHDR, CDR2 SFDVKD. CDR3 sequence: CATSDSGTVQETQYF. CDR3 coding DNA: TGTGCCACCAGTGACAGTGGGACAGTCCAAGAGACCCAGTACTTC.

The chain recombines TRBV24-1 with TRBJ2-1, with TRBD1 identical over 9 bases. Germline V gives CDR1 KGHDR, CDR2 SFDVKD. J was trimmed by 9 bases and V by 7 bases; bases with no gene match: 15. The CDR3 is 16 amino acids. The CDR3 sequence is CATSAMGGQGVGEQFF. The CDR3 DNA is TGTGCCACCAGCGCCATGGGGGGACAGGGAGTCGGTGAGCAGTTCTTC.

This chain links TRBV9 with TRBJ2-4; D might be TRBD1 (6 bases). The CDR3 is 13 amino acids. Trimming shortened V by 2 bases and J by 11 bases, and 14 bases separated the two germline ends. CDR1 and CDR2 (germline): SGDLS, YYNGEE. The CDR3 DNA is TGTGCCAGCAGCGTCCGGACAGAGGATGTTCAGTACTTC. Translated, it gives CASSVRTEDVQYF. The whole variable domain, remainder taken from reference TRBV9 and TRBJ2-4, is DSGVTQTPKHLITATGQRVTLRCSPRSGDLSVYWYQQSLDQGLQFLIQYYNGEERAKGNILERFSAQQFPDLHSELNLSSLELGDSALYFCASSVRTEDVQYFGAGTRLSVL.

The chain recombines TRBV24-1 with TRBJ2-1; the match to TRBD1 covers 10 bases. The CDR3 sequence is 16 residues long. Germline trimming cut 2 bases from V and 6 bases from J; bases unmatched to any gene: 6. Germline lookup yields CDR1 KGHDR and CDR2 SFDVKD. The CDR3 loop reads CATSDYGTGVTNEQFF. The CDR3 DNA reads TGTGCCACCAGTGATTATGGGACAGGGGTGACCAATGAGCAGTTCTTC.

The chain couples TRBV9 to TRBJ1-6, with D possibly being TRBD1 (5 bases). This CDR3 is 13 amino acids long. Per germline, CDR1 SGDLS and CDR2 YYNGEE. V was clipped by 7 bases and J by 3 bases, with 8 bases between them. CDR3 in amino acids: CASAGIYNSPLHF. Here the CDR3 DNA reads TGTGCCAGCGCAGGGATCTATAATTCACCCCTCCACTTT.

In DNA form, the CDR3 reads TGTGCCAGCAGCCAAGTCGGGGGGCGAGGTGAGCAGTACTTC. Translation gives CASSQVGGRGEQYF. The rearrangement links TRBV14 to TRBJ2-7; weak D call: TRBD2 (7 bases). This CDR3 is built from 14 residues. Germline V gene data show CDR1 as SGHDN and CDR2 as FVKESK. Trimming pared 1 base from V and 7 bases from J, leaving 14 bases between.

V gene TRBV6-2 or TRBV6-3 combines with J gene TRBJ2-7; TRBD2 matches at 11 bases. CDR1 MNHEY and CDR2 SVGEGT come from the germline V gene. The CDR3 has 14 residues. The V segment lost 5 bases and the J segment 3 bases; nucleotides outside the gene matches: 3. The DNA of the CDR3 is TGTGCCAGCAGTCGACTAGCGGGAAGCTACGAGCAGTACTTC. Its translation is CASSRLAGSYEQYF.

The chain carries TRBV28 and TRBJ1-3; D call uncertain. The CDR3 is 15 residues long. CDR1 is MDHEN and CDR2 is SYDVKM in the germline V gene. V gave up 3 bases and J gave up 0 bases, with 9 bases separating them. CDR3 DNA sequence: TGTGCCAGCAGTTTGACAAGCCTCTCTGGAAACACCATATATTTT. Protein product: CASSLTSLSGNTIYF.

The chain has TRBV27 and TRBJ2-5, with D maybe TRBD1 (6 bases). The CDR3 length is 15 residues. From germline, CDR1 is MNHEY and CDR2 SMNVEV (reference sequence). Deletions cut 10 bases from V and 7 bases from J, with 25 bases between. The CDR3 loop is CATPFDRKLTGTQYF. DNA for the CDR3: TGTGCCACCCCATTCGACAGGAAGTTAACTGGGACCCAGTACTTC.

In this sample, this clone turned up once. The chain uses TRBV4-1 and TRBJ1-2; 8 bases line up with TRBD1. CDR3 length: 15 residues. The V gene's germline CDR1 is MGHRA and CDR2 YSYEKL. Trimming took 5 bases from V and 3 from J; bases not matched to a gene: 8. The CDR3, as DNA: TGCGCCAGCAGCTCCAACAGGGGGACCGACTATGGCTACACCTTC. The encoded protein is CASSSNRGTDYGYTF.

The CDR3 reads CASSFAQGANYGYTF. DNA of the CDR3: TGTGCCAGCAGCTTCGCACAGGGGGCGAACTATGGCTACACCTTC. The chain links TRBV7-8 to TRBJ1-2; 9 bases map to TRBD1. J lost 2 bases, V lost 3 bases, and 4 bases had no gene match. The CDR3 totals 15 residues. Germline CDR1 SGHVS, CDR2 FQNEAQ.

This clone was counted between two and nine times. The rearrangement links TRBV6-1 to TRBJ1-1; 9 nucleotides align to TRBD1. V lost 2 bases, J lost 4 bases, and 2 bases stayed unmatched. CDR1 and CDR2 from the germline V gene are MNHNS and SASEGT. The CDR3 spans 14 residues. This CDR3 reads CASSEQGQGTEAFF. Here the CDR3 DNA reads TGTGCCAGCAGTGAACAGGGACAGGGCACTGAAGCTTTCTTT.

This chain uses TRBV5-1 with TRBJ1-1; tentatively, D is TRBD1 (6 bases). The germline V and J ends were trimmed by 3 bases and 0 bases, with 15 bases remaining between them. This CDR3 contains 16 residues. Germline V CDR1 and CDR2: SGHRS, YFSETQ. In DNA form, the CDR3 reads TGCGCCAGCAGCTCTACAGGGCTAGATATGAACACTGAAGCTTTCTTT. This sequence encodes CASSSTGLDMNTEAFF.

This clone has only one observation. The chain combines TRBV5-1 with TRBJ1-1, with TRBD1 identical over 9 bases. The CDR3 runs to 15 residues. CDR1 is SGHRS, CDR2 YFSETQ, per germline. V was clipped by 2 bases and J by 1 base; unmatched bases: 3. The CDR3 coding sequence is TGCGCCAGCAGCTTACCGACAGGGGGGAACACTGAAGCTTTCTTT. Residues: CASSLPTGGNTEAFF.

This clone was detected once. The rearrangement joins TRBV28 to TRBJ1-1; 7 bases are shared with TRBD1. Germline V lookup: CDR1 MDHEN, CDR2 SYDVKM. The CDR3 covers 16 residues. J gave up 4 bases and V 5 bases, and 13 bases lay outside the gene matches. This chain's CDR3 is CASSARQGLGGTEAFF. The CDR3 coding sequence is TGTGCCAGCAGTGCCCGACAGGGTCTGGGGGGCACTGAAGCTTTCTTT.

The chain combines TRBV5-4 with TRBJ2-3, with 7 bases identical to TRBD2. The CDR3 is 17 residues long. V was clipped by 0 bases and J by 2 bases; unmatched bases: 9. CDR1 SGHNT and CDR2 YYREEE come from the germline V gene (reference sequence). The CDR3 spells CASSLGGGGPLTDTQYF. As DNA, the CDR3 is TGTGCCAGCAGCTTGGGTGGCGGGGGACCTCTCACAGATACGCAGTATTTT.

This clone was observed a handful of times. The chain uses TRBV9 and TRBJ1-5; 7 nucleotides align to TRBD1. After removal of 0 bases from V and 0 bases from J, the junction contained 3 bases not matched to a gene. CDR1 is SGDLS, CDR2 YYNGEE, per germline. The CDR3 covers 16 residues. DNA of the CDR3: TGTGCCAGCAGCGTAGGGACAGGCTATAGCAATCAGCCCCAGCATTTT. Translated, it gives CASSVGTGYSNQPQHF. The full variable domain, its missing parts supplied by reference TRBV9 and TRBJ1-5, is DSGVTQTPKHLITATGQRVTLRCSPRSGDLSVYWYQQSLDQGLQFLIQYYNGEERAKGNILERFSAQQFPDLHSELNLSSLELGDSALYFCASSVGTGYSNQPQHFGDGTRLSIL.

As DNA, the CDR3 is TGTGCCAGCACCGCAGGCAGGGACTACGAGCAGTACTTC. Protein product: CASTAGRDYEQYF. The genes are TRBV6-5 and TRBJ2-7, with a tentative D call TRBD1 (5 bases). V was pared by 7 bases and J by 3 bases, with 13 bases between. This CDR3 comprises 13 residues. CDR1 and CDR2 (germline): MNHEY, SVGAGI.

This rearrangement joins TRBV2 to TRBJ1-2; the D gene is possibly TRBD1 (6 bases). Between the trimmed V and J ends, which lost 5 bases and 4 bases, there was a span of 14 bases. The CDR3 consists of 14 residues. Germline loops: CDR1 SNHLY, CDR2 FYNNEI. For the CDR3, the DNA is TGTGCCAGCAGTCGACAGGTTATCCGCTATGGCTACACCTTC. Residues: CASSRQVIRYGYTF.